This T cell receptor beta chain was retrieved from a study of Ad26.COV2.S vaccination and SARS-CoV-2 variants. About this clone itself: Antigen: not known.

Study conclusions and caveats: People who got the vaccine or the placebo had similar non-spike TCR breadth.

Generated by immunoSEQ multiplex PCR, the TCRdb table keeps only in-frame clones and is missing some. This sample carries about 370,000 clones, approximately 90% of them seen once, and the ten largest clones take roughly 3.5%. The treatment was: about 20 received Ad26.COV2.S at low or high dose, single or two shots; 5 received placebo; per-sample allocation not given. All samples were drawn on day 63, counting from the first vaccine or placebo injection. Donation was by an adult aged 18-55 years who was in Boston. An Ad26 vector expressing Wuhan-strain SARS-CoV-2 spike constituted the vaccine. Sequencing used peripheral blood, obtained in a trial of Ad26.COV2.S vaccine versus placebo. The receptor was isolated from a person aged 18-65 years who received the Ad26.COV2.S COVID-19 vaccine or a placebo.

CDR3 nucleotides: TGTGCCAGCCTTTCGACAGTTTTTAACTATGGCTACACCTTC. Amino acids: CASLSTVFNYGYTF. This chain joins TRBV18 and TRBJ1-2; D possibly corresponds to TRBD1 (5 bases). This CDR3 contains 14 residues. Trimming cost V 8 bases and J 1 base, with 14 bases left between them. Germline CDR1 reads KGHSH; CDR2 reads LQKENI.